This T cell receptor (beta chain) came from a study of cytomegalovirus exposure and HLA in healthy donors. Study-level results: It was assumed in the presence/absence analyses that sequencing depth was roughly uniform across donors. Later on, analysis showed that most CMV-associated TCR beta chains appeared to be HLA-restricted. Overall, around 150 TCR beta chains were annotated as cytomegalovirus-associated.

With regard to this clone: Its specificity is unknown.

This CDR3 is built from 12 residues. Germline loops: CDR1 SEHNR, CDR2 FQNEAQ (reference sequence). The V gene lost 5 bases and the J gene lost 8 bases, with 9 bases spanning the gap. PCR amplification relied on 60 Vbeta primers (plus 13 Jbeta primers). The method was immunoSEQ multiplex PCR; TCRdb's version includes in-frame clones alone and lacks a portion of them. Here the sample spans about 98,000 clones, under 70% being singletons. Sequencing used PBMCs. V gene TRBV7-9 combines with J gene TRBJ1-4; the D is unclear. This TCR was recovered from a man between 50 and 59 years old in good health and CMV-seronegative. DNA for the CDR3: TGTGCCAGCAGCCCGCGGAAGGAAAAACTGTTTTTT. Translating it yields CASSPRKEKLFF.